This TCR beta chain was sequenced in a study of cytomegalovirus exposure and HLA in healthy donors. Study observations and caveats: In the roughly 120 validation repertoires, a later analysis found that first-cohort TCR clusters tended to co-occur.

On this clone: Its antigen is unknown.

Repertoires were generated with immunoSEQ multiplex PCR, while TCRdb's copy carries only in-frame clones and drops some. The table lists about 110,000 clones, roughly 87% of them singletons. V was pared by 0 bases and J by 4 bases, with 7 bases between. This CDR3 is built from 14 residues. Germline values: CDR1 MNHEY, CDR2 SVGAGI. The sequence came from a woman younger than 30 in good health and CMV-seronegative. The chain combines TRBV6-5 with TRBJ1-5; tentatively, D is TRBD1 (5 bases). Sequencing used PBMCs. In DNA form, the CDR3 reads TGTGCCAGCAGTTACTCAGGGGCAAATCAGCCCCAGCATTTT. Protein sequence: CASSYSGANQPQHF.